This entry features one T cell receptor beta chain sequence. This CDR3 is built from 13 residues. Germline V gene lookup returns CDR1 MGHRA and CDR2 YSYEKL. V lost 4 bases to trimming and J lost 8 bases; unmatched junction nucleotides: 6. This entry belongs to a study of blood T cell repertoires in COVID-19. Methods used by the authors: By means of reference gene primer amplification, nucleated cell counts were estimated. Here immunoSEQ multiplex PCR was the method, and the copy in TCRdb shows in-frame clones only, minus some. V and J calls and clone size are copied from that table; D and trimming were computed from the DNA. The sample holds approximately 250,000 clones, roughly 86% seen once.

The source material was peripheral blood. The source of this sequence is a man between 35 and 55 years old with active or convalescent COVID-19. The chain carries TRBV4-1 and TRBJ1-2; 8 bases fit TRBD1. This CDR3 reads CASSLDRERGYTF. The CDR3 DNA reads TGCGCCAGCAGCCTGGACAGGGAAAGGGGCTACACCTTC.